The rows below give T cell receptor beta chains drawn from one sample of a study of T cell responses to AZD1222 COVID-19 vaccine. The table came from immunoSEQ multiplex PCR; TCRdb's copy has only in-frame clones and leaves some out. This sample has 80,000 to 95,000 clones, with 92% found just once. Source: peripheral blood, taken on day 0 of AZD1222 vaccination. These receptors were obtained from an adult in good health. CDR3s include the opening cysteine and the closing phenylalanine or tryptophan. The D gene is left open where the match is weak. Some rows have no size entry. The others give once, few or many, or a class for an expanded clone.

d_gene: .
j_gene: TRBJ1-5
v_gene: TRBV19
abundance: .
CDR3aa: CASSIGGNQPQHF
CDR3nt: TGTGCCAGTAGTATAGGGGGGAATCAGCCCCAGCATTTT

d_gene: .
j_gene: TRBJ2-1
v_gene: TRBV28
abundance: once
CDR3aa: CASSFHEQFF
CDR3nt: TGTGCCAGCAGTTTCCATGAGCAGTTCTTC

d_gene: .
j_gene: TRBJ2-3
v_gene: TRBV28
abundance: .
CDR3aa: CASSLMGPTDTQYF
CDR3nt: TGTGCCAGCAGTTTAATGGGGCCCACAGATACGCAGTATTTT

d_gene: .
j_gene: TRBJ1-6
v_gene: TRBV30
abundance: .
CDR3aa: CAWSRDSPLHF
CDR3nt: TGTGCCTGGAGCAGGGATTCACCCCTCCACTTT

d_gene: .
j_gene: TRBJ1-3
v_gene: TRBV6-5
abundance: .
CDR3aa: CASSRAFGSGNTIYF
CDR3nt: TGTGCCAGCAGTCGAGCTTTTGGCTCTGGAAACACCATATATTTT

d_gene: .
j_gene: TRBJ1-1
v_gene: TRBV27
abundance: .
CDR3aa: CASSSRWMNTEAFF
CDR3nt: TGTGCCAGCAGTTCTAGGTGGATGAACACTGAAGCTTTCTTT

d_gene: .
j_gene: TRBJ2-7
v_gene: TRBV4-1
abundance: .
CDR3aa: CASSQGLGGSYEQYF
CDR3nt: TGCGCCAGCAGCCAGGGCCTTGGGGGTTCCTACGAGCAGTACTTC

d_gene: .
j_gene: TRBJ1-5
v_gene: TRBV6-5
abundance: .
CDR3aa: CASRGLGQPQHF
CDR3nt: TGTGCCAGCAGGGGGCTCGGTCAGCCCCAGCATTTT

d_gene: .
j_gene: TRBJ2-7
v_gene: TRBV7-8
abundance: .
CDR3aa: CASSRTAYEQYF
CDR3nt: TGTGCCAGCAGTAGAACGGCCTACGAGCAGTACTTC

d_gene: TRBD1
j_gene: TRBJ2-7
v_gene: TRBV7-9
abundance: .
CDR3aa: CASSFTGGSEQYF
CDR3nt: TGTGCCAGCAGCTTCACAGGGGGCTCCGAGCAGTACTTC

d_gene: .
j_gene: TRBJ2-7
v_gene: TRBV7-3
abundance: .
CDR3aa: CASSLSPRSYEQYF
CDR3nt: TGTGCCAGCAGCTTATCTCCTCGCTCCTACGAGCAGTACTTC

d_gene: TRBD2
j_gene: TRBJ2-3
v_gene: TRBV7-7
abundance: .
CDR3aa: CASSSGTSGRAVDTQYF
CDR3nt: TGTGCTAGCAGTTCCGGGACTAGCGGGAGGGCCGTGGATACGCAGTATTTT

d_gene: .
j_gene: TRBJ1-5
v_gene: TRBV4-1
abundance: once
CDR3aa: CASSQHYGGSQNQPQHF
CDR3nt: TGCGCCAGCAGCCAACATTACGGGGGCTCGCAGAATCAGCCCCAGCATTTT

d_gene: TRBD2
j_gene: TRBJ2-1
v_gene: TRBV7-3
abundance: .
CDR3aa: CASSLRGLAGGINNEQFF
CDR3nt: TGTGCCAGCAGCTTACGCGGACTAGCGGGAGGGATCAACAATGAGCAGTTCTTC

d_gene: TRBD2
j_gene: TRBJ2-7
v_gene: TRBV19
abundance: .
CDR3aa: CASSPSPKTSGDYEQYF
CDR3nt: TGTGCCAGTAGTCCGTCCCCCAAGACTAGCGGGGATTACGAGCAGTACTTC

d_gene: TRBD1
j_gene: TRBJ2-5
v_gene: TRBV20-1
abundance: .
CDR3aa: CSASRQGSETQYF
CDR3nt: TGCAGTGCTAGTCGACAGGGGTCAGAGACCCAGTACTTC

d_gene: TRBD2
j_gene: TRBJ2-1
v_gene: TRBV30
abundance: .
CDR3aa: CAWKAGGPHEQFF
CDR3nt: TGTGCCTGGAAAGCGGGAGGGCCCCATGAGCAGTTCTTC

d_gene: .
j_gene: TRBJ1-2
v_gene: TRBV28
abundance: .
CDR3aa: CASSLVAGDGYTF
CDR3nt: TGTGCCAGCAGTTTAGTGGCAGGGGATGGCTACACCTTC

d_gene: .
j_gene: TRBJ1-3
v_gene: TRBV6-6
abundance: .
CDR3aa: CASRPEISGNTIYF
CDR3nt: TGTGCCAGCAGGCCGGAAATCTCAGGAAACACCATATATTTT

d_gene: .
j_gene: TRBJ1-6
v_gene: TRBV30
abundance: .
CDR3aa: CAWSETGGGSPLHF
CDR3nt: TGTGCCTGGAGTGAGACCGGGGGAGGGTCACCCCTCCACTTT

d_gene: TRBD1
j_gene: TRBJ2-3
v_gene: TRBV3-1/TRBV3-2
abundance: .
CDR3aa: CASSQGSGTGGDTQYF
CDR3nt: TGTGCCAGCAGCCAAGGTTCAGGGACAGGGGGAGATACGCAGTATTTT

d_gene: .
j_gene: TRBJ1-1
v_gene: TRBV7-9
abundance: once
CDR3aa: CASSAVLTGIAEAFF
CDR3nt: TGTGCCAGCAGCGCAGTACTTACAGGGATCGCTGAAGCTTTCTTT